This T cell receptor (beta chain) was recorded in a study of Ad26.COV2.S vaccination and SARS-CoV-2 variants. Background on the study: In the study, Ad26.COV2.S was injected intramuscularly once, or twice 56 days apart. Findings and limits, study-wide: In TCR breadth and depth analyses, total T cell responses may have been underestimated.

The treatment denotes: roughly 20 received Ad26.COV2.S at low or high dose, single or two shots; roughly five received placebo; per-sample allocation not given. After the first vaccine or placebo injection, samples were drawn on day 63. In Boston, an adult donor aged 18-55 years took part. A note on this clone: No antigen is known for it. An end of the junction differs from the germline gene, which may be a read error.

The germline gives CDR1 MNHEY, CDR2 SMNVEV (reference sequence). This CDR3 contains 15 residues. TCRdb's copy holds only in-frame clones and misses some; the assay was immunoSEQ multiplex PCR. The sample contains 400,000 or so clones, about 88% of which appear only once. The sequenced sample was peripheral blood, obtained in a trial of Ad26.COV2.S vaccine versus placebo. This clonotype was sampled from a person between 18 and 59 years old who received the Ad26.COV2.S COVID-19 vaccine or a placebo. This rearrangement joins TRBV27 to TRBJ2-5; the D gene is possibly TRBD1 (5 bases). The CDR3 coding sequence is TGTGCCAGCAGTCCACGAGACAGCGACCATGAGACCCAGTACTTC. Its translation: CASSPRDSDHETQYF.